Shown below are 5 T cell receptor beta chains from a single sample sequenced in a study of blood T cell repertoires in COVID-19. The assay was immunoSEQ multiplex PCR, and TCRdb's table has in-frame clones only and misses some. In the table there are about 270,000 clones, more than 75% of which are singletons. Source material: PBMCs or T cells enriched from blood (not recorded which). The receptor source for this set is a woman in her sixties in a cohort exposed to, infected with or recovered from COVID-19 (not recorded which).

This chain's CDR3 is CASSQGQAGTEAFF. CDR3 DNA sequence: TGTGCCAGCAGCCAAGGGCAGGCAGGCACTGAAGCTTTCTTT. V is TRBV3-1 (or the pseudogene TRBV3-2) and J is TRBJ1-1; D is unresolved. CDR1 is LGHDT, CDR2 YNNKEL, per germline (reference sequence). Trimming left V 1 base short and J 4 bases short, with 10 bases between. This CDR3 region has 14 residues.

J is TRBJ1-2 and V is TRBV9; D is undetermined. Germline lookup yields CDR1 SGDLS and CDR2 YYNGEE. This CDR3 has 13 residues. Trimming shortened V by 0 bases and J by 8 bases, and 11 bases separated the two germline ends. DNA of the CDR3: TGTGCCAGCAGCGTAGTGTCCGGGGTGGGCTACACCTTC. It codes for CASSVVSGVGYTF. The variable domain in full, completed from reference TRBV9 and TRBJ1-2, reads DSGVTQTPKHLITATGQRVTLRCSPRSGDLSVYWYQQSLDQGLQFLIQYYNGEERAKGNILERFSAQQFPDLHSELNLSSLELGDSALYFCASSVVSGVGYTFGSGTRLTVV.

This clone was seen only once. The chain has TRBV4-1 and TRBJ2-7; 8 bases line up with TRBD1. The J segment lost 2 bases and the V segment lost 1 base, leaving 7 bases of the junction unmatched. The CDR3 is 16 amino acids. The germline V gene encodes CDR1 MGHRA and CDR2 YSYEKL. CDR3: CASSQVAMDRAYEQYF. CDR3 nucleotides: TGCGCCAGCAGCCAAGTTGCGATGGACAGGGCCTACGAGCAGTACTTC.

The rearrangement uses TRBV3-1 (or the pseudogene TRBV3-2) and TRBJ2-1, with TRBD1 identical over 9 bases. The CDR3 spans 15 residues. Unmatched junction bases numbered 6, after V lost 8 bases and J lost 1 base. The germline CDR1 and CDR2 sequences are LGHDT and YNNKEL (reference sequence). Here the CDR3 reads CASGLQGASYNEQFF. CDR3 coding DNA: TGTGCCAGCGGTTTACAGGGGGCTTCCTACAATGAGCAGTTCTTC.

The V and J genes are TRBV5-5 and TRBJ2-7; a possible D gene is TRBD1 (5 bases). The CDR3 sequence is 13 residues long. Germline CDR1 is SGHKS and CDR2 is YYEKEE (reference sequence). Trimming stripped 1 base from V and 6 bases from J, with 11 bases between. In DNA, the CDR3 is TGTGCCAGCAGCTTGCAGGGTCCACGCGAGCAGTACTTC. The encoded protein is CASSLQGPREQYF.